Listed here is a single TCR beta chain. No antigen is known for it. The CDR3 length is 13 residues. Trimming cost V 1 base and J 2 bases, with 6 bases left between them. Germline V gene data show CDR1 as SGHAT and CDR2 as FQNNGV. In every patient, relapse followed autologous stem cell transplantation, while exposure to brentuximab vedotin differed. Best response was recorded as complete response, partial response or progressive disease. The data were taken from a study of PD-1 blockade in classical Hodgkin lymphoma. Study findings and constraints: Whereas CD4+ TCR diversity had risen significantly by C4D1, CD8+ TCR diversity had not. Baseline diversity in complete responders resembled that of newly diagnosed patients. Reported baseline diversity: healthy donors highest, relapsed/refractory patients lowest.

Some clones are missing from TCRdb's copy, which holds only in-frame ones; the method was immunoSEQ multiplex PCR. Among approximately 13,000 clones listed, roughly 84% were seen once. This chain connects TRBV11-2 to TRBJ2-7; no reliable D call. Specimen: peripheral blood mononuclear cells (PBMCs), collected at baseline. This clonotype originated in a human donor with classical Hodgkin lymphoma. CDR3 sequence: CASSLGPTYEQYV. The CDR3 DNA sequence: TGTGCCAGCAGCTTAGGCCCCACCTACGAGCAGTACGTC.